The 26 T cell receptor beta chains reported below all come from one sample, sequenced in a study of shared clonotypes between healthy human individuals. Measured with immunoSEQ multiplex PCR; TCRdb has only the in-frame clones, and not every one. The sample consists of some 1.5 million clones, around 98% of them appearing once. The sample was naive CD4+ T cells sorted from blood. The subset was: CD45RA+ positively selected. Source of these receptors: a young man in good health.

The CDR3 DNA is TGTGCCAGTAGTATGGGTCTTGTCGGCGGGGAGCTGTTTTTT. As protein: CASSMGLVGGELFF. The V call is TRBV19, the J call TRBJ2-2; D is undetermined. V lost 3 bases and J lost 7, with 12 bases in between. This CDR3 region has 14 residues. CDR1 and CDR2 from the germline V gene are LNHDA and SQIVND (reference sequence).

The J gene is TRBJ2-3, the V gene TRBV30; D possibly corresponds to TRBD2 (6 bases). The germline CDR1 and CDR2 sequences are GTSNPN and SVGIG (reference sequence). This CDR3 spans 15 amino acids. V shed 4 bases and J shed 6 bases, with 20 bases lying between them. CDR3 in DNA: TGTGCCTGGACCGAATCTAGCGCGTGGGGGGATACGCAGTATTTT. This translates into CAWTESSAWGDTQYF.

This chain connects TRBV18 to TRBJ2-5; 11 bases are a match to TRBD2. V was pared by 3 bases and J by 5 bases, with 11 bases of the junction left unmatched. The CDR3 is made up of 17 amino acids. CDR1 is KGHSH and CDR2 is LQKENI in the germline V gene. Here the CDR3 reads CASSPGTSGAWRETQYF. CDR3 DNA: TGTGCCAGCTCACCGGGGACTAGCGGAGCCTGGAGGGAGACCCAGTACTTC.

The chain recombines TRBV28 with TRBJ1-5; D not resolved. Germline CDR1 reads MDHEN; CDR2 reads SYDVKM. There are 16 residues in the CDR3. V was clipped by 5 bases and J by 9 bases, with 23 bases between them. The CDR3 reads CASSPMTGTSTTPQHF. The CDR3 DNA reads as TGTGCCAGCAGTCCAATGACGGGAACTTCAACAACGCCCCAGCATTTT.

The CDR3 nucleotides are TGTGCCAGCAGTGAGCGGACTAGCGGGGCCTACAATGAGCAGTTCTTC. This sequence encodes CASSERTSGAYNEQFF. V gene TRBV2 combines with J gene TRBJ2-1; 12 positions agree with TRBD2. The V gene's germline CDR1 is SNHLY and CDR2 FYNNEI. CDR3 size: 16 residues. The V gene end was trimmed by 3 bases and the J gene end by 2 bases; junction bases not matched to a gene: 2.

V gene TRBV5-6 combines with J gene TRBJ2-1; TRBD2 matches at 8 bases. V lost 1 base and J lost 7; bases outside the gene matches: 7. The V gene's germline CDR1 is SGHDT and CDR2 YYEEEE. The CDR3 loop spans 15 amino acids. CDR3 bases: TGTGCCAGCAGCTTGACGGGAGGGCCGACAAATGAGCAGTTCTTC. It translates to CASSLTGGPTNEQFF. The full variable domain, its missing parts supplied by reference TRBV5-6 and TRBJ2-1, is DAGVTQSPTHLIKTRGQQVTLRCSPKSGHDTVSWYQQALGQGPQFIFQYYEEEERQRGNFPDRFSGHQFPNYSSELNVNALLLGDSALYLCASSLTGGPTNEQFFGPGTRLTVL.

As to this clone: One end of the junction varies from germline; a read error may be responsible. This chain links TRBV11-2 with TRBJ2-7; 7 bases agree with TRBD1. Germline CDR1 and CDR2: SGHAT and FQNNGV. The CDR3 is 15 residues long. The CDR3 DNA reads TGTGACAGCAGCTTATTAGGGGACAGTCCCTACGAGCAGTACTTC. This codes for CDSSLLGDSPYEQYF.

Only one count was recorded for this clone. The rearrangement uses TRBV4-1 and TRBJ1-1; no definite D call. In germline, CDR1 is MGHRA, CDR2 YSYEKL. Trimming stripped 4 bases from V and 1 base from J, with 13 bases between. There are 15 residues in the CDR3. CDR3 sequence: CASSRLIQKNTEAFF. The CDR3 coding sequence is TGCGCCAGCAGCCGATTGATACAAAAGAACACTGAAGCTTTCTTT.

The gene calls are TRBV9 and TRBJ2-7; 12 nucleotides line up with TRBD2. V lost 0 bases, J lost 2 bases, and 12 bases stayed unmatched. The CDR3 contains 19 residues. Germline CDR1 is SGDLS and CDR2 is YYNGEE. The CDR3 loop is CASSVASGRGIGNPYEQYF. CDR3 DNA: TGTGCCAGCAGCGTAGCTAGCGGGAGGGGAATCGGGAACCCCTACGAGCAGTACTTC.

The chain recombines TRBV6-1 with TRBJ2-1; D may be TRBD1 (5 bases). Germline V gene lookup returns CDR1 MNHNS and CDR2 SASEGT. The V end lost 4 bases, the J end lost 0 bases, and 16 bases lay between the germline ends. This CDR3 region has 17 residues. In DNA, the CDR3 is TGTGCCAGCAGTGGGTCATGGGGCAGGAGCTCCTACAATGAGCAGTTCTTC. This encodes CASSGSWGRSSYNEQFF.

V and J are TRBV6-5 and TRBJ2-1; weak D call: TRBD2 (5 bases). There are 13 residues in the CDR3. V lost 6 bases and J 4 bases, leaving 10 bases between the germline ends. Germline loops: CDR1 MNHEY, CDR2 SVGAGI. The CDR3, as DNA: TGTGCCAGCAGCCCACTAGGATACAATGAGCAGTTCTTC. This encodes CASSPLGYNEQFF.

The V call is TRBV6-5, the J call TRBJ1-5; no clear D gene. V lost 2 bases and J 2 bases, leaving 7 bases between the germline ends. The CDR3 consists of 14 residues. The germline gives CDR1 MNHEY, CDR2 SVGAGI. CDR3 coding DNA: TGTGCCAGCAGTTACGTTCAGGGCAATCAGCCCCAGCATTTT. Translated: CASSYVQGNQPQHF.

V gene TRBV2 combines with J gene TRBJ2-7; D remains unclear. Looked up from germline, CDR1 is SNHLY and CDR2 is FYNNEI. The V and J ends lost 6 bases and 3 bases respectively, with 9 bases between them. The CDR3 spans 12 residues. This CDR3 reads CASSADGYEQYF. The CDR3 nucleotides are TGTGCCAGCAGCGCAGACGGCTACGAGCAGTACTTC.

J is TRBJ1-1 and V is TRBV28, with TRBD1 as a possible D gene (5 bases). CDR1 and CDR2 from the germline V gene are MDHEN and SYDVKM. The CDR3 covers 14 residues. V was trimmed by 2 bases and J by 4 bases, leaving 11 bases between them. CDR3: CASSLVGGSTEAFF. In nucleotides, the CDR3 is TGTGCCAGCAGTTTAGTGGGGGGTAGCACTGAAGCTTTCTTT.

To note about this clone: Its ends do not fully match the called genes, so a read error is possible. This rearrangement joins TRBV7-7 to TRBJ1-3; 8 bases are shared with TRBD1. Germline CDR1 is SSHAT and CDR2 is FNYEAQ (reference sequence). The CDR3 spans 15 residues. CDR3 region: CASSPGGSHGNTIYF. As DNA, the CDR3 is TGTGCTAGCAGCCCAGGGGGCTCCCATGGAAACACCATATATTTT.

V usage is TRBV5-1 and J usage is TRBJ2-7, with 8 bases matching TRBD1. CDR1 and CDR2 from the germline V gene are SGHRS and YFSETQ. This CDR3 region has 15 residues. Losses at the gene ends were 0 bases for V and 5 bases for J; bases not matched to a gene: 7. CDR3 in amino acids: CASSLAGQGLHEQYF. The CDR3 DNA reads as TGCGCCAGCAGCTTGGCCGGACAGGGACTCCACGAGCAGTACTTC.

The V gene is TRBV5-6, the J gene TRBJ2-2; 7 nucleotides align to TRBD1. V dropped 2 bases and J dropped 3; count of bases not matched to a gene: 7. CDR3 length: 16 amino acids. CDR1 is SGHDT and CDR2 is YYEEEE in the germline V gene. The CDR3 loop reads CASSFGTGVYTGELFF. In DNA form, the CDR3 reads TGTGCCAGCAGCTTCGGCACAGGGGTTTACACCGGGGAGCTGTTTTTT.

This chain joins TRBV11-2 and TRBJ2-5; 9 bases fit TRBD1. The CDR3 loop spans 14 amino acids. The germline CDR1 and CDR2 sequences are SGHAT and FQNNGV. The trim removed 4 bases at V and 5 bases at J, leaving 5 bases unmatched. The CDR3 loop is CASSYRTGVETQYF. CDR3 DNA sequence: TGTGCCAGCAGCTACCGGACAGGGGTGGAGACCCAGTACTTC.

This chain connects TRBV14 to TRBJ2-3, with D possibly being TRBD1 (6 bases). CDR1 and CDR2 from the germline V gene are SGHDN and FVKESK. Trimming took 1 base from V and 0 from J, leaving 11 bases between them. CDR3 length: 16 residues. CDR3 in DNA: TGTGCCAGCAGCCAAGGCAGGGGCACTAGCACAGATACGCAGTATTTT. Its protein is CASSQGRGTSTDTQYF.

The chain carries TRBV4-1 and TRBJ2-7; D remains ambiguous. Germline CDR1 and CDR2: MGHRA and YSYEKL. The CDR3 is made up of 18 amino acids. With 0 bases removed from V and 3 bases from J, the gap between germline ends came to 21 bases. Written as DNA, the CDR3 is TGCGCCAGCAGCCAAGAGTGGCCAACGGACCCCTCCTACTACGAGCAGTACTTC. This encodes CASSQEWPTDPSYYEQYF.

The rearrangement links TRBV19 to TRBJ2-7; TRBD2 matches at 10 bases. The J segment lost 4 bases and the V segment lost 4 bases, leaving 7 bases of the junction unmatched. Germline loops: CDR1 LNHDA, CDR2 SQIVND (reference sequence). The CDR3 runs to 15 residues. The CDR3 loop is CASSTTSGISYEQYF. CDR3 DNA: TGTGCCAGTAGTACAACTAGCGGGATCTCGTACGAGCAGTACTTC.

Of note for this clone: Other DNA sequences within the sample encode an identical CDR3. The chain is built from TRBV7-9 and TRBJ2-2; D is ambiguous. The germline CDR1 and CDR2 sequences are SEHNR and FQNEAQ (reference sequence). V dropped 5 bases and J dropped 2 bases, with 3 bases sitting between them. CDR3 length: 12 residues. The CDR3 DNA reads TGTGCCAGCAGCCTTAACACCGGGGAGCTGTTTTTT. This gives the protein CASSLNTGELFF.

This chain uses TRBV10-3 with TRBJ2-1; 11 bases match TRBD2. This CDR3 comprises 15 residues. J was trimmed by 9 bases and V by 10 bases; bases with no gene match: 14. From germline, CDR1 is ENHRY and CDR2 SYGVKD. The DNA of the CDR3 is TGTGCCAGCCAGGCACTACTAGCGGGAGTTGGTGAGCAGTTCTTC. Protein sequence: CASQALLAGVGEQFF.

The V and J genes are TRBV11-2 and TRBJ2-5; D is possibly TRBD2 (7 bases). The CDR3 sequence is 13 residues long. Germline loops: CDR1 SGHAT, CDR2 FQNNGV. Trimming stripped 5 bases from V and 2 bases from J, with 9 bases between. The CDR3 loop reads CASSRGAQETQYF. The CDR3 DNA reads TGTGCCAGCAGCCGGGGGGCGCAAGAGACCCAGTACTTC.

This chain links TRBV4-3 with TRBJ1-1, with D possibly matching TRBD1 (5 bases). With 2 bases removed from V and 1 base from J, the gap between germline ends came to 11 bases. The CDR3 is made up of 15 amino acids. Germline loops: CDR1 LGHNA, CDR2 YSLEER. The CDR3 protein is CASSQISGGNTEAFF. The CDR3 region has the DNA TGCGCCAGCAGCCAAATTTCCGGGGGGAACACTGAAGCTTTCTTT.

The V call is TRBV7-9, the J call TRBJ1-1; D gene ambiguous. The CDR3 runs 13 residues. The germline gives CDR1 SEHNR, CDR2 FQNEAQ (reference sequence). V lost 2 bases, J lost 3 bases, and 7 bases lay in between. In DNA, the CDR3 is TGTGCCAGCAGCTTAATGGGGTACACTGAAGCTTTCTTT. Its protein product is CASSLMGYTEAFF.